The 11 T cell receptor beta chains in this list originate from one sample, sequenced in a study of molecular identifiers for immune sequencing clone quantification. TCRdb recomputed calls from the PCR reads with MiXCR, one row per CDR3 protein. The data contain 85,000 to 100,000 distinct CDR3 sequences, 24% of them singletons. Specimen: naive CD8+ T cells from blood, with Jurkat cell RNA spiked in. Subset: FACS-sorted CD8+CD4-CCR7+CD45RA+ naive T cells. Source of these receptors: a human donor in good health. Some libraries in this study had Jurkat cell RNA spiked in.

In this sample, this clonotype turned up a few times. The CDR3 reads CATSRDPAPYVEQYF. CDR3 DNA: TGTGCCACCAGCAGAGATCCTGCCCCCTACGTAGAGCAGTACTTC. V and J are TRBV15 and TRBJ2-7, with D uncertain. CDR3 length equals 15 residues. V was shortened by 0 bases and J by 7 bases, with 16 bases between the two germline ends. Germline-derived CDR1 and CDR2 are LNHNV and YYDKDF (reference sequence).

This clonotype occurred many times. This chain joins TRBV7-8 and TRBJ1-2, with a weak D call TRBD1 (5 bases). CDR1 is SGHVS and CDR2 is FQNEAQ in the germline V gene. With 1 base removed from V and 6 bases from J, the gap between germline ends came to 12 bases. This CDR3 region has 14 residues. The CDR3 is CASSLEGTGHGYTF. The CDR3 coding sequence is TGTGCCAGCAGCTTAGAGGGTACAGGCCATGGCTACACCTTC.

A note on this clonotype: This may stem from a read error, because a much larger clone lies one nucleotide away. The V and J genes are TRBV9 and TRBJ2-3; D might be TRBD2 (6 bases). V lost 4 bases, J lost 0 bases, and 15 bases lay in between. The germline CDR1 and CDR2 sequences are SGDLS and YYNGEE. This CDR3 comprises 16 residues. CDR3 coding DNA: TGTGCCAGCAGCCCCGATGGGACTCCAAGCACAGATACGCAGTATTTT. As protein: CASSPDGTPSTDTQYF.

This clonotype was detected ten times or more. The chain joins TRBV23-1 to TRBJ1-1; no clear D gene. TRBV23-1 is recorded as an ORF, its role being uncertain. The CDR3 is made up of 10 amino acids. The V gene lost 6 bases and the J gene lost 4 bases, with 3 bases spanning the gap. This CDR3 reads CASRGTEAFF. CDR3 DNA: TGCGCCAGCAGAGGCACTGAAGCTTTCTTT.

The rearrangement joins TRBV4-1 to TRBJ1-2; D remains ambiguous. CDR3 size: 14 residues. Germline V gives CDR1 MGHRA, CDR2 YSYEKL. V was pared by 3 bases and J by 3 bases, with 11 bases between. The CDR3 bases are TGCGCCAGCAGCCAGTGGACGGATTACTATGGCTACACCTTC. Translated: CASSQWTDYYGYTF.

A remark on this clonotype: A read error may produce the germline difference seen at one junction end. The rearrangement uses TRBV27 and TRBJ1-6; 8 bases line up with TRBD1. This CDR3 spans 13 amino acids. In germline, CDR1 is MNHEY, CDR2 SMNVEV (reference sequence). CDR3 amino acids: CAGSTGGGSPLHF. The CDR3 coding sequence is TGTGCCGGCAGTACAGGGGGGGGTTCACCCCTCCACTTT.

In its sample, this clonotype was seen many times. This sequence joins TRBV6-1 and TRBJ2-7, with D possibly TRBD1 on 5 matching bases. The CDR3 is made up of 14 amino acids. Per the germline V gene, CDR1 is MNHNS and CDR2 is SASEGT. Between the trimmed V and J ends, which lost 3 bases and 5 bases, there was a span of 14 bases. The CDR3 sequence is CASSDGQGSDEQYF. The CDR3 DNA reads TGTGCCAGCAGTGACGGGCAGGGAAGCGACGAGCAGTACTTC.

Regarding this clonotype: This could be a read error, since a much larger clone is one nucleotide away. The genes are TRBV18 and TRBJ2-3; D is perhaps TRBD1 or TRBD2 (5 bases each). CDR1 and CDR2 (germline): KGHSH, LQKENI. The CDR3 length is 15 residues. Between the trimmed V and J ends, which lost 6 bases and 3 bases, there was a span of 16 bases. The CDR3 loop reads CASSITGGGTDTQYF. The CDR3 nucleotides read TGTGCCAGCTCTATCACAGGAGGAGGAACAGATACGCAGTATTTT.

This clonotype showed up many times. The gene calls are TRBV6-6 and TRBJ1-5; perhaps TRBD1 as D (6 bases). The germline V gene encodes CDR1 MNHNY and CDR2 SVGAGI (reference sequence). V lost 7 bases, J lost 0 bases, and 13 bases lay in between. The CDR3 is 15 amino acids. The CDR3 is CASTRTVYSNQPQHF. CDR3 bases: TGTGCCAGCACCCGGACAGTCTATAGCAATCAGCCCCAGCATTTT.

A note on this clonotype: An end of the junction does not agree with germline; a read error may underlie this. This chain links TRBV3-1 with TRBJ1-6; tentative D call: TRBD1 (6 bases). The germline V gene has CDR1 LGHDT and CDR2 YNNKEL (reference sequence). The CDR3 loop spans 20 amino acids. The DNA of the CDR3 is TGTGCCAGCAGCCAGGACCCCAGGGGTTTTCGTGTGTCCTATAATTTACCCCTCCACTTT. Amino acid sequence: CASSQDPRGFRVSYNLPLHF. Full variable domain (remainder filled in from reference TRBV3-1 and TRBJ1-6): DTAVSQTPKYLVTQMGNDKSIKCEQNLGHDTMYWYKQDSKKFLKIMFSYNNKELIINETVPNRFSPKSPDKAHLNLHINSLELGDSAVYFCASSQDPRGFRVSYNLPLHFGNGTRLTVT.

This clonotype was counted at least ten times. The chain links TRBV5-1 to TRBJ2-3; no definite D call. The CDR3 sequence is 13 residues long. Germline CDR1 reads SGHRS; CDR2 reads YFSETQ. Between the trimmed V and J ends, which lost 0 bases and 4 bases, there was a span of 6 bases. The CDR3 is CASSLESSDTQYF. The CDR3 DNA sequence: TGCGCCAGCAGCTTGGAGTCGTCAGATACGCAGTATTTT.